The 23 T cell receptor beta chains in this list originate from one sample, sequenced in a study of T cell responses to AZD1222 COVID-19 vaccine. Sequenced by immunoSEQ multiplex PCR; TCRdb stores in-frame clones only, minus some. Of over 130,000 clones in the sample, about 93% are singletons; the top ten hold roughly 4%. The sequencing here drew on peripheral blood, taken 28 days after the second AZD1222 dose. These receptors originate from an adult who received the AZD1222 COVID-19 vaccine.

The V gene is TRBV6-5, the J gene TRBJ1-1; D not resolved. Germline-derived CDR1 and CDR2 are MNHEY and SVGAGI. V gave up 1 base and J gave up 2 bases, with 11 bases separating them. The CDR3 loop spans 15 amino acids. CDR3 loop: CASSYFSDTNTEAFF. DNA for the CDR3: TGTGCCAGCAGTTACTTTTCAGACACTAACACTGAAGCTTTCTTT.

The chain has TRBV28 and TRBJ1-1; D is undetermined. Trimming stripped 5 bases from V and 0 bases from J, with 10 bases between. The CDR3 loop spans 14 amino acids. Germline CDR1 and CDR2: MDHEN and SYDVKM. This chain's CDR3 is CASSNPAMNTEAFF. In DNA, the CDR3 is TGTGCCAGCAGTAACCCTGCCATGAACACTGAAGCTTTCTTT.

The CDR3 DNA reads as TGTGCCAGCAGCGTAGGCACCTTTGGCTTTGGGGGCACCGGGGAGCTGTTTTTT. Its translation: CASSVGTFGFGGTGELFF. V gene TRBV9 combines with J gene TRBJ2-2; TRBD1 or TRBD2 may be the D gene (5 bases each). Per the germline V gene, CDR1 is SGDLS and CDR2 is YYNGEE. CDR3 size: 18 residues. Trimming removed 0 bases from V and 4 bases from J, with 19 bases in between. Filled out from reference TRBV9 and TRBJ2-2, the complete variable domain reads DSGVTQTPKHLITATGQRVTLRCSPRSGDLSVYWYQQSLDQGLQFLIQYYNGEERAKGNILERFSAQQFPDLHSELNLSSLELGDSALYFCASSVGTFGFGGTGELFFGEGSRLTVL.

This CDR3 reads CASSRTRADSGRGYTF. The CDR3 DNA reads TGTGCCAGCTCACGAACTCGAGCGGACAGCGGACGCGGCTACACCTTC. The gene calls are TRBV18 and TRBJ1-2, with D possibly being TRBD1 (6 bases). This CDR3 has 16 amino acids. CDR1 is KGHSH, CDR2 LQKENI, per germline. V was clipped by 4 bases and J by 8 bases, with 23 bases between them.

This clone was observed a single time. The gene calls are TRBV4-1 and TRBJ2-6; 9 positions match TRBD1. V lost 2 bases and J lost 4; bases outside the gene matches: 9. The CDR3 has 18 amino acids. Germline assignment: CDR1 MGHRA and CDR2 YSYEKL. The CDR3 loop is CASSQLRGQGSGANVLTF. CDR3 coding DNA: TGCGCCAGCAGCCAACTTAGGGGACAGGGTTCCGGGGCCAACGTCCTGACTTTC.

The V call is TRBV6-5, the J call TRBJ2-7; 13 bases match TRBD2. CDR3 length equals 14 residues. V lost 6 bases and J lost 12; bases outside the gene matches: 11. From germline, CDR1 is MNHEY and CDR2 SVGAGI. Here the CDR3 reads CASSPKTSGRIRYF. The CDR3 nucleotides read TGTGCCAGCAGCCCCAAGACTAGCGGGAGGATTCGGTACTTC.

The chain employs TRBV6-5 and TRBJ1-2; maybe TRBD1 (6 bases). Germline lookup yields CDR1 MNHEY and CDR2 SVGAGI. The length of the CDR3 is 12 residues. V lost 7 bases to trimming and J lost 4 bases, with 10 bases between them. CDR3 in amino acids: CASTKTGYGYTF. CDR3 in DNA: TGTGCCAGCACCAAGACAGGCTATGGCTACACCTTC.

The chain recombines TRBV2 with TRBJ2-6; 9 nucleotides match TRBD1. Germline values: CDR1 SNHLY, CDR2 FYNNEI. This CDR3 comprises 14 residues. With 11 bases clipped from V and 0 bases from J, the junction kept 2 bases outside the gene matches. CDR3 residues: CAGTGTSGANVLTF. The CDR3 coding sequence is TGTGCCGGGACAGGGACCTCTGGGGCCAACGTCCTGACTTTC.

V is TRBV28 and J is TRBJ2-2; tentatively, D is TRBD1 or TRBD2 (5 bases each). Trimming took off 2 bases at V and 4 bases at J, with 11 bases between the two ends. Germline-derived CDR1 and CDR2 are MDHEN and SYDVKM. This CDR3 region has 15 residues. The CDR3 region has the DNA TGTGCCAGCAGTTTAGGTGGGGCGGGCACCGGGGAGCTGTTTTTT. Protein product: CASSLGGAGTGELFF.

This clone was seen only a few times. V usage is TRBV24-1 and J usage is TRBJ2-3, with D possibly TRBD2 on 6 matching bases. The CDR3 loop spans 16 amino acids. CDR1 and CDR2 (germline): KGHDR, SFDVKD. V was cut by 1 base and J by 2 bases, with 12 bases left in between. CDR3 amino acids: CATSDFGGGPTDTQYF. CDR3 nucleotides: TGTGCCACCAGTGATTTTGGGGGAGGACCCACAGATACGCAGTATTTT.

The rearrangement links TRBV28 to TRBJ2-3; TRBD2 aligns across 10 bases. V lost 5 bases to trimming and J lost 4 bases; unmatched junction nucleotides: 6. The CDR3 has 15 residues. CDR1 and CDR2 (germline): MDHEN, SYDVKM. CDR3 region: CASSLRTSGADTQYF. CDR3 DNA sequence: TGTGCCAGCAGTCTTCGGACTAGCGGCGCAGATACGCAGTATTTT.

The chain is built from TRBV15 and TRBJ2-3; the D is unclear. V lost 3 bases and J 2 bases, leaving 3 bases between the germline ends. This CDR3 is 12 amino acids long. The germline V gene encodes CDR1 LNHNV and CDR2 YYDKDF (reference sequence). The CDR3 bases are TGTGCCACCAGCAGGCTCACAGATACGCAGTATTTT. Amino acid sequence: CATSRLTDTQYF.

The chain carries TRBV5-1 and TRBJ2-5; D unresolved. Germline V gives CDR1 SGHRS, CDR2 YFSETQ. Trimming left V 5 bases short and J 2 bases short, with 10 bases between. The CDR3 contains 13 residues. For the CDR3, the DNA is TGCGCCAGCAGTCGAACATCGCAAGAGACCCAGTACTTC. Protein: CASSRTSQETQYF.

The gene calls are TRBV12-3 or TRBV12-4 and TRBJ1-1, with no clear D. V was trimmed by 5 bases and J by 6 bases, leaving 13 bases between them. The CDR3 spans 13 residues. CDR3 in DNA: TGTGCCAGCAGTGCTAAGGTCGCCGCTGAAGCTTTCTTT. Protein product: CASSAKVAAEAFF.

A single count supports this clone. The rearrangement joins TRBV9 to TRBJ2-7; a possible D gene is TRBD2 (6 bases). Germline V gene data show CDR1 as SGDLS and CDR2 as YYNGEE. This CDR3 has 15 amino acids. V lost 2 bases to trimming and J lost 3 bases, with 15 bases between them. This CDR3 reads CASSVDRDSFYEQYF. The CDR3 coding sequence is TGTGCCAGCAGCGTCGATCGGGACTCCTTCTACGAGCAGTACTTC.

In nucleotides, the CDR3 is TGCGCCAGCAGCCAAGATCCTAGCGGGAGGATGGATGAGCAGTTCTTC. The encoded protein is CASSQDPSGRMDEQFF. The rearrangement joins TRBV4-1 to TRBJ2-1, with 11 bases aligning to TRBD2. The CDR3 runs 16 residues. V shed 0 bases, J shed 8 bases, and the junction held 6 bases outside the gene matches. Germline-derived CDR1 and CDR2 are MGHRA and YSYEKL.

V usage is TRBV12-3 or TRBV12-4 and J usage is TRBJ1-4; D is unclear. CDR3 length: 11 residues. V was pared by 6 bases and J by 7 bases, with 6 bases between. In DNA, the CDR3 is TGTGCCAGCAGGAAGAGTGAAAAACTGTTTTTT. As protein: CASRKSEKLFF.

This clone appeared once. The V gene is TRBV19, the J gene TRBJ2-7; D remains ambiguous. The length of the CDR3 is 10 residues. V was shortened by 3 bases and J by 6 bases, with 3 bases between the two germline ends. CDR1 is LNHDA, CDR2 SQIVND, per germline (reference sequence). The CDR3 spells CASSMVEQYF. The CDR3 bases are TGTGCCAGTAGTATGGTCGAGCAGTACTTC.

The CDR3 is CASSDATGVTEAFF. The CDR3 nucleotides read TGTGCCAGCAGTGATGCGACAGGGGTTACTGAAGCTTTCTTT. The rearrangement uses TRBV2 and TRBJ1-1; 8 bases fit TRBD1. The V gene's germline CDR1 is SNHLY and CDR2 FYNNEI. The trim removed 3 bases at V and 5 bases at J, leaving 5 bases unmatched. The CDR3 has 14 amino acids.

The chain is built from TRBV5-1 and TRBJ2-1; D is undetermined. V was cut by 2 bases and J by 0 bases, with 9 bases left in between. The length of the CDR3 is 15 residues. CDR1 is SGHRS and CDR2 is YFSETQ in the germline V gene. CDR3 in DNA: TGCGCCAGCAGCTTTCGAATAAGCTCCTACAATGAGCAGTTCTTC. It is translated as CASSFRISSYNEQFF.

The chain joins TRBV6-1 to TRBJ2-1; TRBD2 matches at 8 bases. V dropped 6 bases and J dropped 5; count of bases not matched to a gene: 12. CDR1 is MNHNS, CDR2 SASEGT, per germline. The CDR3 runs 16 residues. The DNA of the CDR3 is TGTGCCAGCAGAGAACACACGGGGGGGCGACACAATGAGCAGTTCTTC. Amino acid sequence: CASREHTGGRHNEQFF.

The gene calls are TRBV19 and TRBJ2-3; D not resolved. Trimming shortened V by 5 bases and J by 0 bases, and 6 bases separated the two germline ends. This CDR3 spans 13 amino acids. CDR1 is LNHDA and CDR2 is SQIVND in the germline V gene (reference sequence). In nucleotides, the CDR3 is TGTGCCAGTAGTCTAAGTAGCACAGATACGCAGTATTTT. This sequence encodes CASSLSSTDTQYF.

The chain recombines TRBV28 with TRBJ1-2, with TRBD1 as a possible D gene (5 bases). The CDR3 sequence is 15 residues long. CDR1 MDHEN and CDR2 SYDVKM come from the germline V gene. V was clipped by 5 bases and J by 9 bases, with 22 bases between them. The CDR3: CASSPPLGRGESYTF. The CDR3, as DNA: TGTGCCAGCAGTCCCCCCCTGGGGCGGGGGGAGAGCTACACCTTC.